The clone carrying this TCR beta chain was picked up many times. The antigen remains unidentified. The treatment denotes: around 19 received Ad26.COV2.S at low or high dose, single or two shots; roughly five received placebo; per-sample allocation not given. At day 63 after the first vaccine or placebo injection, samples were drawn. These data are taken from a study of Ad26.COV2.S vaccination and SARS-CoV-2 variants. Study context: Of the COV1001 trial arms, the Ad26.COV2.S arm included the donor. Participants got Ad26.COV2.S intramuscularly, once or twice 56 days apart. The study, taken as a whole, reports: Individuals receiving vaccine had higher spike-specific TCR breadth than placebo recipients did. The analyses of TCR breadth and depth may have understated the size of total T cell responses.

Data came from immunoSEQ multiplex PCR; TCRdb stores just in-frame clones and leaves some out. The sample includes hundreds of thousands of clones, about 89% of them seen just once. The receptor was isolated from a person between 18 and 65 years old who received the Ad26.COV2.S COVID-19 vaccine or a placebo. Sequenced material: peripheral blood, taken in a trial of Ad26.COV2.S vaccine versus placebo.

The DNA of the CDR3 is TGTGCCGGCGGTTTGGCAGGGTTCCACGAGCAGTACTTC. Its protein product is CAGGLAGFHEQYF. J is TRBJ2-7 and V is TRBV18; D is possibly TRBD1 (5 bases). Germline CDR1 is KGHSH and CDR2 is LQKENI. The length of the CDR3 is 13 residues. Between the trimmed V and J ends, which lost 11 bases and 5 bases, there was a span of 19 bases.